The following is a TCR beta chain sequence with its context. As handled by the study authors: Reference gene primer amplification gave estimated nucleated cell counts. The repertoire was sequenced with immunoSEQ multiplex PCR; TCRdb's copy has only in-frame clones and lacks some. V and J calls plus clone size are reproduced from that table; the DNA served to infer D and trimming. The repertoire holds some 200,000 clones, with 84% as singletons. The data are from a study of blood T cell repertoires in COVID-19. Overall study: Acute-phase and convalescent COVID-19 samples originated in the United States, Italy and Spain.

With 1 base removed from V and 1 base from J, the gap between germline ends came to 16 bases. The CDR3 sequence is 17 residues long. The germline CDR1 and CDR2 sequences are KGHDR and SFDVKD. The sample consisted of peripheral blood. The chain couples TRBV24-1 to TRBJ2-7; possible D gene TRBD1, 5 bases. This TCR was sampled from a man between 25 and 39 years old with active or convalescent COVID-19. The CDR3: CATSDFAPSDRSYEQYF. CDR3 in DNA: TGTGCCACCAGTGATTTTGCCCCCTCTGACAGATCCTACGAGCAGTACTTC.